The rows below give T cell receptor beta chains drawn from one sample of a study of shared clonotypes between healthy human individuals. Method: immunoSEQ multiplex PCR; TCRdb's copy keeps in-frame clones and lacks some. The sample records roughly 400,000 clones, around 96% being singletons. The sample consisted of memory CD8+ T cells sorted from blood. These receptors all come from a man under 40 in good health. Both conserved end residues are part of each CDR3. The D gene is left open where the match is weak. Size values are once, few and many counts, or a class for expanded clones, and some rows have none.

d_gene	abundance	j_gene	v_gene	CDR3aa	CDR3nt
TRBD2	-	TRBJ2-3	TRBV5-1	CASSTGTSGRLADTQYF	TGCGCCAGCAGCACAGGGACTAGCGGGAGGTTGGCAGATACGCAGTATTTT
-	-	TRBJ2-7	TRBV6-1	CASRSSYEQYF	TGTGCCAGCAGGAGCTCCTACGAGCAGTACTTC
-	-	TRBJ1-4	TRBV29-1	CSTFDGVKLFF	TGCAGCACCTTCGACGGCGTGAAACTGTTTTTT
-	-	TRBJ1-1	TRBV5-1	CASSLSRVFNTEAFF	TGCGCCAGCAGCTTGTCCCGGGTATTCAACACTGAAGCTTTCTTT
TRBD1	-	TRBJ1-4	TRBV28	CASSPRGLGSEKLFF	TGTGCCAGCAGCCCCAGGGGGCTAGGGAGCGAAAAACTGTTTTTT
-	-	TRBJ1-1	TRBV5-6	CASSLEGFWGRENTEAFF	TGTGCCAGCAGCTTGGAAGGCTTTTGGGGGAGGGAGAACACTGAAGCTTTCTTT
TRBD2	-	TRBJ2-7	TRBV7-8	CASSLAASGSAYEQYF	TGTGCCAGCAGCTTAGCGGCTAGCGGGAGCGCATACGAGCAGTACTTC
TRBD1	-	TRBJ2-1	TRBV5-1	CASGHGQGCSPYNEQFF	TGCGCCAGCGGCCACGGACAGGGATGTTCCCCCTACAATGAGCAGTTCTTC
-	-	TRBJ2-5	TRBV2	CASREKTQYF	TGTGCCAGCCGGGAGAAGACCCAGTACTTC
-	-	TRBJ2-3	TRBV27	CASSLRPWGTDTQYF	TGTGCCAGCAGTTTAAGACCGTGGGGCACAGATACGCAGTATTTT
-	-	TRBJ2-7	TRBV5-4	CASSLALDRYEQYF	TGTGCCAGCAGCTTGGCCTTGGACAGATACGAGCAGTACTTC
TRBD1	-	TRBJ1-4	TRBV30	CAWSGTGGAYEKLFF	TGTGCCTGGAGTGGAACAGGGGGCGCGTATGAAAAACTGTTTTTT
-	once	TRBJ2-6	TRBV29-1	CSVGAGANVLTF	TGCAGCGTTGGGGCTGGGGCCAACGTCCTGACTTTC
-	few	TRBJ1-2	TRBV28	CASSLFAGEVYGYTF	TGTGCCAGCAGTTTATTCGCAGGGGAGGTCTATGGCTACACCTTC
-	-	TRBJ2-5	TRBV10-3	CAISKTGEETQYF	TGTGCCATCAGTAAGACAGGTGAAGAGACCCAGTACTTC
-	-	TRBJ2-2	TRBV4-2	CASSQDLRNTGELFF	TGTGCCAGCAGCCAAGATCTGCGGAACACCGGGGAGCTGTTTTTT
TRBD1	-	TRBJ2-5	TRBV11-3	CASSSGTGRQETQYF	TGTGCCAGCAGCTCCGGGACAGGACGTCAAGAGACCCAGTACTTC
TRBD1	-	TRBJ1-4	TRBV10-2	CASRSGEGAVNEKLFF	TGCGCCAGCAGAAGTGGTGAGGGGGCCGTAAATGAAAAACTGTTTTTT
-	-	TRBJ2-1	TRBV20-1	CSADRSYQFF	TGCAGTGCTGACAGGTCTTACCAGTTCTTC
-	-	TRBJ2-7	TRBV30	CAWSPGKNEQYF	TGTGCCTGGAGCCCGGGGAAAAACGAGCAGTACTTC
-	-	TRBJ2-7	TRBV27	CASSFVTVSSYEQYF	TGTGCCAGCAGTTTTGTGACGGTGAGCTCCTACGAGCAGTACTTC
-	-	TRBJ2-5	TRBV7-2	CASSLGFVFQETQYF	TGTGCCAGCAGCTTAGGGTTTGTGTTCCAAGAGACCCAGTACTTC
-	-	TRBJ2-2	TRBV10-3	CAIGGPVTGELFF	TGTGCCATCGGTGGGCCGGTAACCGGGGAGCTGTTTTTT
TRBD2	-	TRBJ2-2	TRBV11-3	CASSRISGSMTGELFF	TGTGCCAGCAGCCGAATAAGCGGGAGTATGACCGGGGAGCTGTTTTTT
-	once	TRBJ2-3	TRBV9	CASSVVGDPTDTQYF	TGTGCCAGCAGCGTAGTGGGAGACCCCACAGATACGCAGTATTTT
-	-	TRBJ2-7	TRBV11-2	CASSPLWGRGYEQYF	TGTGCCAGCAGCCCTTTATGGGGAAGGGGATACGAGCAGTACTTC